This entry lists 17 T cell receptor beta chains sequenced from one sample in a study of T cell clonality in common variable immunodeficiency. TCRdb's copy holds only in-frame clones and misses some; the assay was immunoSEQ multiplex PCR. There are about 34,000 clones in the sample, none observed a single time. Sequencing was carried out using peripheral blood mononuclear cells. The source of these receptors is a person aged 18 to 70 in good health.

This clone has at least ten counts. The read stops 3 residues short of the end of the CDR3; the missing end is completed from the germline J gene. This chain joins TRBV7-6 and TRBJ1-3; TRBD1 agrees at 9 bases. CDR1 and CDR2 (germline): SGHVS, FNYEAQ. There are 17 residues in the CDR3. With 5 bases clipped from V and 7 bases from J, the junction kept 15 bases outside the gene matches. The part of the CDR3 DNA that was read is TGTGCCAGCAGCCCCACCCCGACAGGACAGGGGCGGAACACC. Protein: CASSPTPTGQGRNT. The CDR3 in full is CASSPTPTGQGRNTIYF.

A few counts support this clone. The CDR3 is cut off 3 residues early in the read; its end comes from the germline J gene. The V and J genes are TRBV5-1 and TRBJ2-7; weak D call: TRBD1 (8 bases). V lost 2 bases and J 6 bases, leaving 15 bases between the germline ends. The V gene's germline CDR1 is SGHRS and CDR2 YFSETQ. There are 14 residues in the CDR3. This CDR3 reads CASSLYRGGVEQYF. The DNA read from the CDR3 is TGCGCCAGCAGCTTATACAGGGGGGGAGTCGAG.

In this sample, this clone turned up many times. Sequencing ends 3 residues short of the CDR3 end; the germline J gene provides the rest. The V call is TRBV11-2, the J call TRBJ2-2, with a weak D call TRBD1 (5 bases). CDR3 length equals 15 residues. V lost 1 base and J lost 5, with 11 bases in between. The V gene's germline CDR1 is SGHAT and CDR2 FQNNGV. The sequenced CDR3 bases are TGTGCCAGCAGCTTAGGCCTCCAGGGTACCGGGGAG. This sequence encodes CASSLGLQGTGE. The full CDR3 protein reads CASSLGLQGTGELFF.

This clone was detected many times. Read sequence stops 3 residues before the CDR3 end, and the germline J gene provides the missing end. The gene calls are TRBV4-1 and TRBJ1-2; D perhaps matches TRBD1 (6 bases). This CDR3 contains 18 residues. Trimming took off 0 bases at V and 3 bases at J, with 20 bases between the two ends. CDR1 is MGHRA and CDR2 is YSYEKL in the germline V gene. The CDR3 bases that were read are TGCGCCAGCAGCCAAGAGCCGGGAACCGCCGGACAGTACTATGGC. It is translated as CASSQEPGTAGQYYG. Given in full, the CDR3 is CASSQEPGTAGQYYGYTF.

In its sample, this clone was seen many times. The read halts 3 residues ahead of the CDR3 end, with the missing end drawn from the germline J gene. The rearrangement joins TRBV6-1 to TRBJ1-1; a weak D match, TRBD1 (5 bases). Between the trimmed V and J ends, which lost 4 bases and 1 base, there was a span of 16 bases. The CDR3 totals 16 residues. Germline lookup yields CDR1 MNHNS and CDR2 SASEGT. The CDR3 reads CASSGTSGGANTEAFF. Partial CDR3 DNA: TGTGCCAGCAGTGGAACTTCTGGAGGGGCGAACACTGAA.

There are many counts of this clone. Sequencing ends 3 residues short of the CDR3 end; the germline J gene provides the rest. This chain uses TRBV18 with TRBJ2-1; possibly TRBD2 for D (5 bases). The ends were cut back, 3 bases at V and 8 bases at J, with 17 bases in the middle. Germline assignment: CDR1 KGHSH and CDR2 LQKENI. The CDR3 spans 15 residues. This CDR3 is CASSPPPGWVYEQFF. The part of the CDR3 DNA that was read is TGTGCCAGCTCACCGCCCCCGGGGTGGGTCTATGAG.

This clone was seen many times. Coverage ceases 3 residues before the CDR3 finishes, and the germline J gene fills in the end. This chain uses TRBV12-3 or TRBV12-4 with TRBJ2-1, with 8 bases aligning to TRBD2. The CDR3 loop spans 15 amino acids. The V and J ends lost 6 bases and 4 bases, in that order; junction bases with no gene match: 8. CDR3: CASSPLGGGYNEQFF. The sequenced part of the CDR3 DNA is TGTGCCAGCAGCCCTCTCGGGGGGGGTTACAATGAG.

This clone has ten or more counts. The CDR3 goes on 3 residues after the read ends, and that part is filled in from the germline J gene. This chain links TRBV7-6 with TRBJ1-1, with D possibly matching TRBD1 (6 bases). V was cut by 5 bases and J by 5 bases, with 21 bases left in between. Germline-derived CDR1 and CDR2 are SGHVS and FNYEAQ. The CDR3 is 16 residues long. CDR3 DNA, as far as it was read: TGTGCCAGCAGCCTCGTACAGGGTCTTGGACGAACTGAA. This sequence encodes CASSLVQGLGRTE. The whole CDR3 protein is CASSLVQGLGRTEAFF.

At least ten counts were recorded for this clone. The read falls 3 residues short of the CDR3 end, and the missing part is taken from the germline J gene. The chain links TRBV5-1 to TRBJ2-3, with 11 bases lining up with TRBD2. This CDR3 comprises 17 residues. Trimming cost V 0 bases and J 2 bases; bases outside gene matches: 5. The germline CDR1 and CDR2 sequences are SGHRS and YFSETQ. The DNA read from the CDR3 is TGCGCCAGCAGCTTGGGGATGACTAGCGGGGCCACAGATACG. Protein product: CASSLGMTSGATDT. The full CDR3 reads CASSLGMTSGATDTQYF.

Ten or more counts support this clone. The read ends 3 residues early relative to the CDR3; the germline J gene fills the gap. This chain links TRBV5-4 with TRBJ2-7; TRBD2 matches 10 bases. The CDR3 runs 15 residues. Germline V gives CDR1 SGHNT, CDR2 YYREEE (reference sequence). J was trimmed by 4 bases and V by 4 bases; bases with no gene match: 8. CDR3 DNA (partial): TGTGCCAGCAGCATTACGGGACTAGCGCAGTACGAG. This sequence encodes CASSITGLAQYE. The whole CDR3 sequence is CASSITGLAQYEQYF.

The table lists this clone with many counts. The read ends 3 residues before the CDR3 terminus; that terminus is restored from the germline J gene. J is TRBJ1-2 and V is TRBV5-4, with D possibly being TRBD1 (6 bases). CDR1 SGHNT and CDR2 YYREEE come from the germline V gene (reference sequence). The CDR3 extends over 12 amino acids. Between the trimmed V and J ends, which lost 4 bases and 6 bases, there was a span of 10 bases. The CDR3 spells CASSQNRDGYTF. The CDR3 bases that were read are TGTGCCAGCAGCCAAAACAGGGATGGC.

Relative to its sample, this clone is medium-sized. The read terminates 3 residues before the CDR3 end, so the remaining end is supplied by the germline J gene. This chain connects TRBV20-1 to TRBJ2-3; perhaps TRBD2 as D (5 bases). Germline CDR1 and CDR2: DFQATT and SNEGSKA (reference sequence). The CDR3 is made up of 12 amino acids. V was shortened by 3 bases and J by 3 bases, with 7 bases between the two germline ends. The sequenced CDR3 bases are TGCAGTGCTAGGAGGGCGACAGATACG. Translated: CSARRATDT. The full CDR3 reads CSARRATDTQYF.

This clone was recorded at least ten times. The read terminates 3 residues before the CDR3 end, so the remaining end is supplied by the germline J gene. The V and J genes are TRBV12-3 or TRBV12-4 and TRBJ2-7; possibly TRBD2 for D (5 bases). The CDR3 runs 15 residues. V was trimmed by 2 bases and J by 5 bases, leaving 16 bases between them. The CDR3 is CASSLLAYTPNEQYF. The CDR3 bases that were read are TGTGCCAGCAGTTTATTAGCGTACACCCCCAACGAG.

This clone was detected ten times or more. With the read ending 3 residues before the CDR3 end, the germline J gene is used to fill in that end. The chain has TRBV4-2 and TRBJ1-2; 7 nucleotides align to TRBD1. V was pared by 0 bases and J by 4 bases, with 11 bases of the junction left unmatched. The CDR3 spans 17 residues. Germline CDR1 reads LGHNA; CDR2 reads YNFKEQ. This chain's CDR3 is CASSQDQPTGIFYGYTF. CDR3 DNA, as far as it was read: TGTGCCAGCAGCCAAGATCAGCCGACAGGGATCTTCTATGGC.

This clone was recorded at least ten times. The read ends 3 residues early relative to the CDR3; the germline J gene fills the gap. This chain joins TRBV7-2 and TRBJ2-1, with 8 bases aligning to TRBD2. CDR1 and CDR2 (germline): SGHTA, FQGNSA. The J segment lost 6 bases and the V segment lost 5 bases, leaving 6 bases of the junction unmatched. This CDR3 has 14 amino acids. The CDR3 is CASSTGLAPNEQFF. Partial CDR3 DNA: TGTGCCAGCAGCACCGGACTAGCACCCAATGAG.

This clone was recorded many times. The CDR3 end lies 3 residues beyond the end of the read and is filled in from the germline J gene. The chain carries TRBV14 and TRBJ2-3, with D tentatively TRBD1 (5 bases). Germline CDR1 SGHDN, CDR2 FVKESK. Between the trimmed V and J ends, which lost 0 bases and 5 bases, there was a span of 12 bases. The CDR3 length is 15 residues. The sequenced CDR3 bases are TGTGCCAGCAGCCAAGAAGGGGCTACTGGAGATACG. It encodes CASSQEGATGDT. The CDR3 in its entirety is CASSQEGATGDTQYF.

A few counts support this clone. This may arise from a read error, as a much more abundant clone is one base away. The sequence runs out 3 residues before the end of the CDR3; the remainder is reconstructed from the germline J gene. The chain is built from TRBV20-1 and TRBJ2-3; maybe TRBD1 (6 bases). Germline loops: CDR1 DFQATT, CDR2 SNEGSKA (reference sequence). This CDR3 region has 12 residues. The CDR3 DNA, read in part, is TGCAGTGCGCGACAGGAGAATCAGCCG. Translating gives CSARQENQP. In full, the CDR3 is CSARQENQPQYF.